Listed below are T cell receptor beta chains from one sample, sequenced in a study of shared clonotypes between healthy human individuals. Produced via immunoSEQ multiplex PCR; TCRdb's table is partial and in-frame only. This sample yields about 1.1 million clones, of which 77% are seen a single time; roughly 0.9% belongs to the top ten. The material sequenced was memory CD4+ T cells from PBMCs. The receptor set was obtained from a man aged 18 to 35 in good health. Some clones in this sample may be carry-over from other donors' samples. CDR3s include the opening cysteine and the closing phenylalanine or tryptophan. The D gene is left open where the match is weak. Clone size is stated in some rows and not others, as once, few, many or a class when expanded.

>.|.|TRBJ1-5|TRBV7-2
CASSTWIGGNQPQHF
TGTGCCAGCAGCACATGGATAGGGGGCAATCAGCCCCAGCATTTT
>.|.|TRBJ2-3|TRBV9
CASSDARSTDTQYF
TGTGCCAGCAGCGATGCTCGGAGCACAGATACGCAGTATTTT
>.|.|TRBJ2-5|TRBV10-2
CASSESAAQETQYF
TGCGCCAGCAGTGAATCAGCGGCCCAAGAGACCCAGTACTTC
>TRBD1|.|TRBJ2-2|TRBV5-4
CASSLGGRGLTGELFF
TGTGCCAGCAGCTTGGGAGGCAGGGGGCTAACCGGGGAGCTGTTTTTT
>.|.|TRBJ2-2|TRBV5-1
CASSVGGSNTGELFF
TGCGCCAGCAGCGTAGGGGGGTCTAACACCGGGGAGCTGTTTTTT
>TRBD2|few|TRBJ2-1|TRBV28
CASTSNGRFPYNEQFF
TGTGCCAGCACCTCGAACGGGAGGTTCCCCTACAATGAGCAGTTCTTC
>.|.|TRBJ2-7|TRBV28
CASSFWGETYEQYF
TGTGCCAGCAGTTTCTGGGGAGAGACCTACGAGCAGTACTTC
>TRBD1|.|TRBJ2-7|TRBV5-1
CASSSSRDREGEQYF
TGCGCCAGCAGCTCCTCTAGGGACAGGGAAGGCGAGCAGTACTTC
>TRBD1|.|TRBJ1-5|TRBV19
CASSTTGSQPQHF
TGTGCCAGTAGTACGACAGGGAGTCAGCCCCAGCATTTT
>.|.|TRBJ1-3|TRBV9
CASSLSDVPSGNTIYF
TGTGCCAGCAGCCTATCCGACGTGCCCTCTGGAAACACCATATATTTT